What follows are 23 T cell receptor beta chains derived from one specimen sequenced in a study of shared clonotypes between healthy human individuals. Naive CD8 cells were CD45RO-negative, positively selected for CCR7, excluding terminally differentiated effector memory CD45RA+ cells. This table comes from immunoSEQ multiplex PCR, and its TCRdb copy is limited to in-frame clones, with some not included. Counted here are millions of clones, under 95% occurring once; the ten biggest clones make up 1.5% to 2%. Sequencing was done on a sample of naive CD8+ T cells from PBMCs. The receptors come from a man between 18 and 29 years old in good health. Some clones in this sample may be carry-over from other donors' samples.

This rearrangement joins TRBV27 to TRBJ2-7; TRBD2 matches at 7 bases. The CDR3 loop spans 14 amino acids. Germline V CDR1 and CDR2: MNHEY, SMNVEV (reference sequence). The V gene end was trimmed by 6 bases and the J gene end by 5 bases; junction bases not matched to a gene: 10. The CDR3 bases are TGTGCCAGCAGAGTCGCGGGAGCGGTCCACGAGCAGTACTTC. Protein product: CASRVAGAVHEQYF.

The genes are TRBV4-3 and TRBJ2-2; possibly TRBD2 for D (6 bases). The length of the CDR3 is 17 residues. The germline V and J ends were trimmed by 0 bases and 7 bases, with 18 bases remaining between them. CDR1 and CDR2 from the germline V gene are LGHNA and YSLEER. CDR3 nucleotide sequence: TGCGCCAGCAGCCAAGATCTCACAGCGGGCGTTGGCGGGGAGCTGTTTTTT. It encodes CASSQDLTAGVGGELFF.

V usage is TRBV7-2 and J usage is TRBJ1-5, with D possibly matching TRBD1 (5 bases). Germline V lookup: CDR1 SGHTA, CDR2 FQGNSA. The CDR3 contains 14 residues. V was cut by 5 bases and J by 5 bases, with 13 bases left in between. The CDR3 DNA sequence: TGTGCCAGCAGCCTCCGACAGTCAGATCAGCCCCAGCATTTT. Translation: CASSLRQSDQPQHF.

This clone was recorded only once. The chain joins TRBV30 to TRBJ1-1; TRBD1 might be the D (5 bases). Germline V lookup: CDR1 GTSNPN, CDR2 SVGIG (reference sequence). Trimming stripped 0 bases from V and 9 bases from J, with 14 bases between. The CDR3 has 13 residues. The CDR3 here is CAWSVTGTTQAFF. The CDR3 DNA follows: TGTGCCTGGAGTGTCACAGGAACTACTCAAGCTTTCTTT.

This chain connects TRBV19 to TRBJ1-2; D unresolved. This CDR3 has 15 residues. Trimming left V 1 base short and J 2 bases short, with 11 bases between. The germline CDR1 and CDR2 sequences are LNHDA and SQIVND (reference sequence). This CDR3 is CASSIGPSVNYGYTF. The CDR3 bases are TGTGCCAGTAGTATAGGGCCTTCGGTGAACTATGGCTACACCTTC.

CDR3 amino acids: CASSYSGLAVNTEAFF. The CDR3 nucleotides are TGTGCCAGCAGTTACTCGGGGTTGGCGGTGAACACTGAAGCTTTCTTT. The chain links TRBV6-6 to TRBJ1-1; no reliable D call. The CDR3 totals 16 residues. Germline V gene sequence: CDR1 MNHNY, CDR2 SVGAGI (reference sequence). V was trimmed by 0 bases and J by 0 bases, leaving 11 bases between them.

The CDR3 sequence is CASSLVAGNYEAFF. The DNA of the CDR3 is TGTGCCAGCAGCTTGGTGGCGGGTAACTACGAAGCTTTCTTT. The chain is built from TRBV5-4 and TRBJ1-1; unclear D gene. The V and J ends lost 0 bases and 8 bases respectively, with 14 bases between them. Germline assignment: CDR1 SGHNT and CDR2 YYREEE (reference sequence). The CDR3 sequence is 14 residues long.

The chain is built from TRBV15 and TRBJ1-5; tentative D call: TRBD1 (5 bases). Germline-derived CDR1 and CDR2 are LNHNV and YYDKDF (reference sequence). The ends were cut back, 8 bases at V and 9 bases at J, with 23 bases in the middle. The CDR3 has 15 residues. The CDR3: CATGGRDQFSRPQHF. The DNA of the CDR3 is TGTGCCACCGGGGGACGTGATCAGTTTTCCCGGCCCCAGCATTTT.

CDR3 in DNA: TGTGCCAGTAGTATTGGGTCAGGGATCGAATACAATGAGCAGTTCTTC. Protein sequence: CASSIGSGIEYNEQFF. The chain recombines TRBV19 with TRBJ2-1; the D gene is possibly TRBD1 (5 bases). V was trimmed by 3 bases and J by 4 bases, leaving 16 bases between them. Germline lookup yields CDR1 LNHDA and CDR2 SQIVND (reference sequence). The CDR3 has 16 amino acids.

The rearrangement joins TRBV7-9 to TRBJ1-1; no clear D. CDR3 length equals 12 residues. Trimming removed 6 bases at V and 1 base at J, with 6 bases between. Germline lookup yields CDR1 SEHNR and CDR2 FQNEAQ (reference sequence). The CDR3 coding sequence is TGTGCCAGCAGGCTAGGGAACACTGAAGCTTTCTTT. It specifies CASRLGNTEAFF.

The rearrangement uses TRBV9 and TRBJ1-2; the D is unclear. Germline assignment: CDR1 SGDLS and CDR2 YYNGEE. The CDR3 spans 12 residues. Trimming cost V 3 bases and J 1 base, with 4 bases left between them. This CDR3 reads CASSANNYGYTF. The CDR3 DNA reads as TGTGCCAGCAGCGCAAATAACTATGGCTACACCTTC.

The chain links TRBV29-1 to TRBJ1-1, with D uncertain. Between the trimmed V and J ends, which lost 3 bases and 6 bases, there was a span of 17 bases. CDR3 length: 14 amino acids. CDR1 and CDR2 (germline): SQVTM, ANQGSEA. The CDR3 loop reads CSVDGDPSGAEAFF. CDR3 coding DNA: TGCAGCGTTGATGGGGATCCCTCGGGCGCTGAAGCTTTCTTT.

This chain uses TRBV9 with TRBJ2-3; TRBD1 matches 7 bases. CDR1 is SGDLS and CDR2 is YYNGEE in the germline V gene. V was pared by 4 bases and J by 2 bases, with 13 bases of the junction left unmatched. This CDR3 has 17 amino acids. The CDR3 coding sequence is TGTGCCAGCAGCCACCCTAACGAGGGACAGCCCACAGATACGCAGTATTTT. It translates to CASSHPNEGQPTDTQYF.

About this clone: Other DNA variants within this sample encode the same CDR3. The CDR3 protein is CASSPRGGNTEAFF. The CDR3 DNA follows: TGTGCCAGCAGTCCACGAGGGGGGAACACTGAAGCTTTCTTT. The chain links TRBV27 to TRBJ1-1; a possible D gene is TRBD1 (6 bases). CDR1 and CDR2 (germline): MNHEY, SMNVEV (reference sequence). V lost 5 bases, J lost 1 base, and 11 bases lay in between. CDR3 length equals 14 residues.

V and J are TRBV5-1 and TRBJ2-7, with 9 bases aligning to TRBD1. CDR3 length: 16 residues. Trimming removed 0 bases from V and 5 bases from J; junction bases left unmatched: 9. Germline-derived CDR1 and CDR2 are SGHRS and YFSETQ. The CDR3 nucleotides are TGCGCCAGCAGCTTGGCAAGTGGAGGGACAGGGAACGAGCAGTACTTC. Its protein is CASSLASGGTGNEQYF.

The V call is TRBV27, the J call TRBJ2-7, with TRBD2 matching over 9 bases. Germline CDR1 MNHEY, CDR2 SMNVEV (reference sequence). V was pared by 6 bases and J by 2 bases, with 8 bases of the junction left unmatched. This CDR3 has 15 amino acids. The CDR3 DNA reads TGTGCCAGCAGCCCTGTAGCGGGAGCAACCTACGAGCAGTACTTC. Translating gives CASSPVAGATYEQYF.

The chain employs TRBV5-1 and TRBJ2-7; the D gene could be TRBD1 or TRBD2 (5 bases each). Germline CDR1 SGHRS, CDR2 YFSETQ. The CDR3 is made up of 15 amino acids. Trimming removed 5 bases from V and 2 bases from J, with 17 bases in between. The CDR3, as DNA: TGCGCCAGCAGTTGGTTGGGGGTCAGGCCCTACGAGCAGTACTTC. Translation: CASSWLGVRPYEQYF.

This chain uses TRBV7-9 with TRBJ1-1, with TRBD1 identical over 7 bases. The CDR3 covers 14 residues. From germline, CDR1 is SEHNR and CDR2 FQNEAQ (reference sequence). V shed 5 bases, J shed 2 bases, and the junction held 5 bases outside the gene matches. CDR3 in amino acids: CASSPGGINTEAFF. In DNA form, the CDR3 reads TGTGCCAGCAGCCCAGGGGGGATTAACACTGAAGCTTTCTTT.

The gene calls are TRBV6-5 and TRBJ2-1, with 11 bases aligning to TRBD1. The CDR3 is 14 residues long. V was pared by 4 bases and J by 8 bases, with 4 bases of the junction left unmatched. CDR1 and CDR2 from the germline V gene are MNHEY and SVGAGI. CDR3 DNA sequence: TGTGCCAGCAGTTCCCCGGGACAGGGGGATGAGCAGTTCTTC. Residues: CASSSPGQGDEQFF.

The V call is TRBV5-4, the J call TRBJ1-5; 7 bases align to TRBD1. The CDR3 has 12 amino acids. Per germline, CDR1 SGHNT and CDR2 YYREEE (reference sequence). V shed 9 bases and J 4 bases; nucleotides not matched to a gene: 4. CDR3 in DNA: TGTGCCATGAAGACAGGGAATCAGCCCCAGCATTTT. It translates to CAMKTGNQPQHF.

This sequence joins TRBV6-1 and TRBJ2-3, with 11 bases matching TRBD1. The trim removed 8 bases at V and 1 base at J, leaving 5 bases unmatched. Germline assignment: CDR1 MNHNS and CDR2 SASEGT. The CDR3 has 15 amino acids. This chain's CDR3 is CASRGTGGGTDTQYF. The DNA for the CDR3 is TGTGCCAGCCGAGGGACAGGGGGAGGCACAGATACGCAGTATTTT.

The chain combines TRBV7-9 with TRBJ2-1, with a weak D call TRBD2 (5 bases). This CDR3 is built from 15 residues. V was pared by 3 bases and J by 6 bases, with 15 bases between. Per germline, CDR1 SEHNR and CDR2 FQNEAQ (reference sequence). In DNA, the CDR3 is TGTGCCAGCAGCTTCAGGACTGGGGAGCTCAATGAGCAGTTCTTC. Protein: CASSFRTGELNEQFF.

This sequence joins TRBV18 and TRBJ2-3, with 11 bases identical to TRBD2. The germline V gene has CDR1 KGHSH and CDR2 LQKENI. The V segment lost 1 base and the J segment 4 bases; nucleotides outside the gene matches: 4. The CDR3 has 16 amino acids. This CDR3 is CASSPRILAGADTQYF. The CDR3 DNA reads TGTGCCAGCTCACCACGGATACTAGCGGGAGCAGATACGCAGTATTTT.